The T cell receptor (beta chain) described here comes from a study of spatial heterogeneity in lung cancer (dated by TCRdb to between 2018 and 2021). Regarding the study in general: More beta-chain than alpha-chain transcripts were consistently detected, likely reflecting higher beta-chain transcript abundance. In tumor regions, TCR transcript counts showed a strong correlation with a T cell transcriptional module score from matched bulk RNA-seq. In the raw uncorrected reads, each unique combination of TCR and UMI appeared on average more than ten times. The study quantitatively compared TCR alpha and beta repertoires across multiple tumor regions, matched nontumor lung and blood in non-small cell lung cancer. Nonsynonymous mutation counts, determined by whole-exome sequencing of tumor tissue, were related to features of the TCR repertoire. Both alpha and beta chains were TCR-sequenced in samples taken at surgery, namely 220 tumor regions, 63 to 70 matched nontumor lung samples and over 55 PBMC samples. Study-wide findings and limitations: TCR-seq coverage of tumor T cells was estimated to be only roughly 7% for alpha chains and about 13% for beta chains. The tumor nonsynonymous mutation count correlated with the number of expanded intratumoral alpha and beta TCRs. Additional single-cell paired TCR alpha and beta sequencing was considered necessary to confirm, at a functional level, the hypothesis that regional TCRs recognize regional mutations. The count of ubiquitous expanded TCRs correlated with the count of ubiquitous nonsynonymous mutations, and the count of regional expanded TCRs correlated with the count of regional nonsynonymous mutations.

The method behind the library was 5' RACE. TCRdb lists the instrument as NextSeq 500. In the TCR library protocol, a unique molecular identifier was attached to each TCR cDNA molecule so that PCR and sequencing errors could be corrected. As for the authors' bioinformatics: TCR identification, UMI-based error correction and CDR3 extraction were performed with Decombinator tools. Expanded TCRs were defined as those above a frequency of 2 per 1,000, corresponding to the top 1% of the tumor frequency distribution. Expanded tumor TCRs were classed as regional if statistically deemed absent (corrected P<0.05) from at least one tumor region, otherwise ubiquitous. Renyi diversity was computed with the R vegan package after each repertoire had been subsampled 100 times to 5,000 TCRs. CDR3 similarity networks were built from amino acid triplet string-kernel similarity, with CDR3s being connected when pairwise similarity was above 0.82. TCRdb redid the processing of the public reads, applying fastp at Q25 and MiXCR, and retained in-frame beta chains. Each entry merges the rows of one CDR3 protein and shows their most common DNA and genes. For this entry, the V and J calls and clone size follow TCRdb and not the study's own pipeline. Within this sample are some 5,900 distinct CDR3 sequences, with approximately 8% of them counted one time only. Under 30% of the sample is in the top ten clones.

The CDR3 numbers 16 residues from cysteine through phenylalanine. The retained sequence is limited to the CDR3, 48 bases, with the frame set at the first base. Relative to germline, V is 5 bases shorter and J is 0 bases shorter, with 15 bases between their ends. Taken with the paper, the label for time point translates to: sample taken at primary tumor resection. Samples were obtained from 70 to 85 patients with early-stage, untreated non-small cell lung cancer from the lung TRACERx cohort. TCR sequencing used whole RNA extracted from tumor and nontumor lung tissue, or from cryopreserved PBMC samples, without cell sorting. A patient was chosen for TCR sequencing only when enough RNA was available from at least two tumor regions. Before being selected, tumor and adjacent nontumor lung specimens were reviewed by a lung pathologist. As regards this clonotype: Its cognate antigen has yet to be identified. Per-base qualities were not stored, and no clone one base away is much larger.

The V and J genes are TRBV12-3 or TRBV12-4 and TRBJ2-3, with TRBD2 as a weak D call on 5 bases. Here the sequenced sample was lung tumor tissue, taken at surgery. The sequence came from a female donor with early-stage non-small cell lung cancer. In nucleotide form, the sequence is TGTGCCAGCAGTCCCCGAGGGTGGGGTAGCACAGATACGCAGTATTTT. Its protein reads: CASSPRGWGSTDTQYF.